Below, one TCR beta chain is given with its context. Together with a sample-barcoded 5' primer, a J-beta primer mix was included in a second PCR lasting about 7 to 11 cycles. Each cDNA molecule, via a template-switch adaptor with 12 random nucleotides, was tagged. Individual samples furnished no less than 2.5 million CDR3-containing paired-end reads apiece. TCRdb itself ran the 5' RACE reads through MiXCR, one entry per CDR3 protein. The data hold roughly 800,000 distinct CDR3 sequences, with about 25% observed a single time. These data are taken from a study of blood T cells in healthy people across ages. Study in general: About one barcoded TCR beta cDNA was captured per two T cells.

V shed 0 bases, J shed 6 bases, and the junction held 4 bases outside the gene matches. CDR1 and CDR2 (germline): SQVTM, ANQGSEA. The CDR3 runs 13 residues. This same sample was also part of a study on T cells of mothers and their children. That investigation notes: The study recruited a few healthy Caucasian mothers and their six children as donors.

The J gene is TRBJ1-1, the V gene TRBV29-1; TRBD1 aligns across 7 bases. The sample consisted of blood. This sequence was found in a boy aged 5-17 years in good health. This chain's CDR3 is CSVEEHRGAEAFF. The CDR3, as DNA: TGCAGCGTTGAAGAACACAGGGGCGCTGAAGCTTTCTTT.